The clone carrying this T cell receptor beta chain was counted once. In the source study's methods: Nucleated cell counts were estimated from reference gene primer amplification. Profiled with immunoSEQ multiplex PCR; TCRdb holds only in-frame clones, not every one. The DNA gave D and trimming, while V, J and clone size come from that table. The repertoire has 300,000 to 350,000 clones, about 91% of them found once; the top ten carry approximately 1.8%. The data were obtained in a study of blood T cell repertoires in COVID-19. The germline gives CDR1 MNHNY, CDR2 SVGAGI (reference sequence). Trimming shortened V by 5 bases and J by 8 bases, and 15 bases separated the two germline ends. The CDR3 loop spans 14 amino acids.

Sequenced material: peripheral blood. The chain uses TRBV6-6 and TRBJ1-4; tentative D call: TRBD1 (5 bases). The sequence was collected from a woman between 25 and 40 years old with COVID-19, enrolled during active disease. The CDR3 reads CASSHQGSTEKLFF. The CDR3 DNA sequence: TGTGCCAGCAGTCATCAGGGTAGTACGGAAAAACTGTTTTTT.